The 12 T cell receptor beta chains below all came from one sample that was sequenced in a study of T cells in Graves' hyperthyroidism and ophthalmopathy. Using RNA transcripts as the source, TCR beta CDR3 regions were amplified. The HTBI primer set served for first-round RT-PCR of the TCR CDR3. A single record per CDR3 protein comes from TCRdb applying MiXCR to the multiplex PCR reads. The data show about 640,000 distinct CDR3 sequences, 20% to 25% seen once. The sample comprised blood. The receptors derive from a young man with Graves' ophthalmopathy.

This clonotype was counted between two and nine times. The rearrangement links TRBV4-3 to TRBJ1-3, with D possibly being TRBD1 (5 bases). The CDR3 runs 13 residues. Germline CDR1 is LGHNA and CDR2 is YSLEER. V dropped 1 base and J dropped 7 bases, with 8 bases sitting between them. CDR3 loop: CASSQARENTIYF. CDR3 DNA sequence: TGCGCCAGCAGCCAAGCCAGGGAGAACACCATATATTTT.

As regards this clonotype: The missing conserved phenylalanine or tryptophan at the end of this CDR3 makes a read error likely. The chain uses TRBV29-1 and TRBJ2-7; 15 bases are shared with TRBD2. Trimming took 6 bases from V and 5 from J; bases not matched to a gene: 17. This CDR3 spans 18 amino acids. CDR1 and CDR2 from the germline V gene are SQVTM and ANQGSEA. CDR3 in DNA: TGCAGCGTCCAAGGGAGGGATGGACTAGCGGGAGGGTACCACGAGCAGTACCTC. Its protein is CSVQGRDGLAGGYHEQYL.

The V call is TRBV7-3, the J call TRBJ2-3; D not certain. Per the germline V gene, CDR1 is SGHTA and CDR2 is FQGTGA. CDR3 length: 13 residues. Trimming stripped 1 base from V and 5 bases from J, with 7 bases between. In nucleotides, the CDR3 is TGTGCCAGCAGCTTAAATACTCGAGATACGCAGTATTTT. The encoded protein is CASSLNTRDTQYF. The full variable domain, in which reference TRBV7-3 and TRBJ2-3 provide the parts outside the CDR3, is GAGVSQTPSNKVTEKGKYVELRCDPISGHTALYWYRQSLGQGPEFLIYFQGTGAADDSGLPNDRFFAVRPEGSVSTLKIQRTERGDSAVYLCASSLNTRDTQYFGPGTRLTVL.

For this clonotype: The junction departs from the called germline gene at one end, perhaps through a read error. V usage is TRBV6-5 and J usage is TRBJ2-5; TRBD2 aligns across 11 bases. Looked up from germline, CDR1 is MNHEY and CDR2 is SVGAGI. CDR3 length equals 15 residues. DNA of the CDR3: TGTGCCAGCAGGTTAGCGGGAGGGCTTTCGGAGAGCCAGTACTTC. Translating it yields CASRLAGGLSESQYF.

This clonotype appeared a few times. The rearrangement uses TRBV9 and TRBJ2-2; 12 positions agree with TRBD2. After removal of 2 bases from V and 3 bases from J, the junction contained 2 bases not matched to a gene. The CDR3 sequence is 16 residues long. CDR1 SGDLS and CDR2 YYNGEE come from the germline V gene. In nucleotides, the CDR3 is TGTGCCAGCAGCGTCCTAGCGGGAGGGGACACCGGGGAGCTGTTTTTT. It translates to CASSVLAGGDTGELFF.

The chain employs TRBV6-1 and TRBJ2-1, with 9 bases matching TRBD1. Germline lookup yields CDR1 MNHNS and CDR2 SASEGT. This CDR3 spans 15 amino acids. Trimming at V came to 5 bases and at J to 3 bases, leaving 5 bases not matched to a gene. Written as DNA, the CDR3 is TGTGCCAGCAGTAATCCGGGACAGGGCTACAATGAGCAGTTCTTC. This translates into CASSNPGQGYNEQFF.

There are many counts of this clonotype. In DNA, the CDR3 is TGTGCCAGCAGCCCGAGGGGGACCGGGGGAGGAGCTAACTATGGCTACACCTTC. Translation gives CASSPRGTGGGANYGYTF. V usage is TRBV7-2 and J usage is TRBJ1-2; possibly TRBD1 for D (6 bases). V was pared by 5 bases and J by 0 bases, with 22 bases between. The CDR3 totals 18 residues. Germline values: CDR1 SGHTA, CDR2 FQGNSA. Filled out from reference TRBV7-2 and TRBJ1-2, the complete variable domain reads GAGVSQSPSNKVTEKGKDVELRCDPISGHTALYWYRQSLGQGLEFLIYFQGNSAPDKSGLPSDRFSAERTGGSVSTLTIQRTQQEDSAVYLCASSPRGTGGGANYGYTFGSGTRLTVV.

In its sample, this clonotype was seen once. V gene TRBV12-3 or TRBV12-4 combines with J gene TRBJ2-7, with 8 bases lining up with TRBD2. This CDR3 comprises 11 residues. Trimming took 8 bases from V and 7 from J; bases not matched to a gene: 4. This chain's CDR3 is CASLAGGEQYF. The CDR3, as DNA: TGTGCCAGCCTAGCGGGCGGGGAGCAGTACTTC.

Many counts were recorded for this clonotype. V gene TRBV18 combines with J gene TRBJ2-1; no firm D call. This CDR3 is 13 amino acids long. With 6 bases removed from V and 3 bases from J, the gap between germline ends came to 9 bases. The germline V gene encodes CDR1 KGHSH and CDR2 LQKENI. In DNA form, the CDR3 reads TGTGCCAGCTCGGTCGAGCGCTACAATGAGCAGTTCTTC. Translation: CASSVERYNEQFF. The full variable domain, completed using reference TRBV18 and TRBJ2-1, is NAGVMQNPRHLVRRRGQEARLRCSPMKGHSHVYWYRQLPEEGLKFMVYLQKENIIDESGMPKERFSAEFPKEGPSILRIQQVVRGDSAAYFCASSVERYNEQFFGPGTRLTVL.

This clonotype came up many times. The chain uses TRBV20-1 and TRBJ2-2; no definite D call. V shed 3 bases and J shed 6 bases, with 14 bases lying between them. Germline CDR1 is DFQATT and CDR2 is SNEGSKA (reference sequence). The CDR3 sequence is 14 residues long. This CDR3 reads CSASSSSRAGELFF. As DNA, the CDR3 is TGCAGTGCTAGCTCAAGTTCCCGTGCCGGGGAGCTGTTTTTT.

This chain uses TRBV4-1 with TRBJ2-7; D is undetermined. TRBJ2-1 matches the DNA end more closely, so the J call is doubtful. The germline V gene encodes CDR1 MGHRA and CDR2 YSYEKL. The CDR3 length is 14 residues. This chain's CDR3 is CASSQAGNSYEQFF. The CDR3 DNA is TGCGCCAGCAGCCAAGCCGGTAACTCCTACGAGCAGTTCTTC.

This clonotype occurred a few times. This chain connects TRBV7-2 to TRBJ1-1; 9 bases align to TRBD1. Germline V lookup: CDR1 SGHTA, CDR2 FQGNSA. The CDR3 is 16 residues long. The V and J ends lost 0 bases and 0 bases, in that order; junction bases with no gene match: 2. CDR3 sequence reads: CASSLAGQGMNTEAFF. The CDR3 DNA sequence: TGTGCCAGCAGCTTAGCGGGACAGGGCATGAACACTGAAGCTTTCTTT.